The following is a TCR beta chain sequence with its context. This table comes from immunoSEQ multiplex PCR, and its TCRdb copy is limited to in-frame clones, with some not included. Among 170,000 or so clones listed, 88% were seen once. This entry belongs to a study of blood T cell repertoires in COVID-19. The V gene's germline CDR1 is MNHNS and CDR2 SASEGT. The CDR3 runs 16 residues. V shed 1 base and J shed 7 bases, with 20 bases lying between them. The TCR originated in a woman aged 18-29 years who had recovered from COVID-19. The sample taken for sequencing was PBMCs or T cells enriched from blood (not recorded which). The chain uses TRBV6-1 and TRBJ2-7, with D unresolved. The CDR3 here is CASSEDGRAFPREQYF. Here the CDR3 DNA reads TGTGCCAGCAGTGAAGACGGAAGAGCGTTCCCCCGGGAGCAGTACTTC.